These T cell receptor beta chains were read from a single sample in a study of cytomegalovirus exposure and HLA in healthy donors. Produced via immunoSEQ multiplex PCR; TCRdb's table is partial and in-frame only. The sample includes about 85,000 clones, nearly 80% of them seen just once. The sample taken for sequencing was PBMCs. These receptor sequences come from a woman between 50 and 59 years old in good health and CMV-seropositive. Each CDR3 is given with its conserved first and last residue. The D gene is left open where the match is weak. Clone size appears in some rows only: once, few, many, or a class for an expanded clone.

d_call j_call clone_size v_call cdr3_aa cdr3_nt
- TRBJ2-5 - TRBV7-9 CSSSRHGSGETQYF TGTTCCAGCAGCCGCCACGGGTCGGGGGAGACCCAGTACTTC
TRBD1 TRBJ1-4 - TRBV19 CASSYTGGVAEKLFF TGTGCCAGTAGTTATACAGGGGGAGTTGCTGAAAAACTGTTTTTT
TRBD2 TRBJ2-2 - TRBV2 CASSERERLAGYTGELFF TGTGCCAGCAGTGAAAGGGAAAGACTAGCGGGCTACACCGGGGAGCTGTTTTTT
- TRBJ1-5 - TRBV5-8 CASSPGIAVGVQQPQHF TGTGCCAGCAGCCCTGGGATCGCGGTCGGGGTACAGCAGCCCCAGCATTTT
- TRBJ1-2 once TRBV7-2 CASSSHLVTGGYTF TGTGCCAGCAGCTCTCACCTGGTTACCGGTGGCTACACCTTC
TRBD1 TRBJ2-7 - TRBV7-9 CASSLQGAGSYEQYF TGTGCCAGCAGCCTACAGGGGGCTGGCTCCTACGAGCAGTACTTC
- TRBJ1-2 - TRBV19 CASSTVVGTRANYGYTF TGTGCCAGTAGTACGGTAGTCGGGACTCGGGCTAACTATGGCTACACCTTC
TRBD2 TRBJ2-1 few TRBV5-4 CASSGGTSGSSSYNEQFF TGTGCCAGCAGCGGAGGGACTAGCGGGTCCAGCTCCTACAATGAGCAGTTCTTC
- TRBJ1-4 - TRBV5-6 CASSPGPNEKLFF TGTGCCAGCAGCCCTGGGCCTAATGAAAAACTGTTTTTT
- TRBJ1-1 few TRBV7-8 CASSPGWVEAFF TGTGCCAGCAGCCCCGGGTGGGTTGAAGCTTTCTTT
- TRBJ2-3 few TRBV19 CASQSGLNTDTQYF TGTGCCAGTCAATCGGGACTCAACACAGATACGCAGTATTTT
- TRBJ2-2 once TRBV5-1 CASSLEQVGTGELFF TGCGCCAGCAGCTTGGAACAGGTGGGGACCGGGGAGCTGTTTTTT
TRBD2 TRBJ2-5 - TRBV5-4 CASSPIAGAETQYF TGTGCCAGCAGCCCGATAGCGGGAGCAGAGACCCAGTACTTC
TRBD2 TRBJ2-1 - TRBV7-8 CASSPGVGLAAPSSYNEQFF TGTGCCAGCAGCCCTGGAGTGGGTCTAGCGGCCCCTAGCTCCTACAATGAGCAGTTCTTC
TRBD1 TRBJ1-5 once TRBV7-2 CASSLGQGKGNQPQHF TGTGCCAGCAGTCTAGGACAGGGGAAAGGCAATCAGCCCCAGCATTTT
TRBD1 TRBJ1-5 - TRBV5-6 CASSLGGGNHQPQHF TGTGCCAGCAGCTTGGGAGGGGGCAACCACCAGCCCCAGCATTTT
- TRBJ2-7 - TRBV6-5 CASSGDWGLEQYF TGTGCCAGCAGCGGTGATTGGGGGCTCGAGCAGTACTTC
TRBD1 TRBJ1-3 - TRBV5-1 CASSLSGQRSSGNTIYF TGCGCCAGCAGCTTGTCGGGACAGCGTAGCTCTGGAAACACCATATATTTT
TRBD2 TRBJ2-1 - TRBV7-3 CASSTNSGNYNEQFF TGTGCCAGCAGCACAAATAGCGGGAACTACAATGAGCAGTTCTTC
- TRBJ1-2 - TRBV6-5 CASSEGWGRYGYTF TGTGCCAGCAGTGAAGGGTGGGGGCGCTATGGCTACACCTTC
TRBD2 TRBJ2-2 - TRBV4-2 CASSPRTSGDPGELFF TGTGCCAGCAGCCCCCGGACTAGCGGGGACCCCGGGGAGCTGTTTTTT
TRBD1 TRBJ2-5 - TRBV27 CASRRTGRTTQYF TGTGCCAGCAGGAGGACAGGGAGGACGACCCAGTACTTC
- TRBJ1-1 - TRBV27 CASSFRGTNTEAFF TGTGCCAGCAGTTTTAGGGGAACGAACACTGAAGCTTTCTTT
- TRBJ2-3 - TRBV10-3 CAISEGTRGTDTQYF TGTGCCATCAGTGAAGGGACAAGGGGCACAGATACGCAGTATTTT
- TRBJ2-2 - TRBV5-1 CASSNSGNTGELFF TGCGCCAGCAGCAATAGCGGGAACACCGGGGAGCTGTTTTTT
TRBD2 TRBJ2-1 - TRBV14 CASSQDRLAGWDEQFF TGTGCCAGCAGCCAAGACAGGCTAGCGGGATGGGATGAGCAGTTCTTC
- TRBJ1-1 - TRBV7-6 CASSLGEVNTEAFF TGTGCCAGCAGCCTAGGGGAGGTGAACACTGAAGCTTTCTTT
TRBD2 TRBJ2-3 few TRBV9 CASSVEAGRATDTQYF TGTGCCAGCAGCGTAGAAGCGGGGAGAGCCACAGATACGCAGTATTTT
TRBD1 TRBJ1-4 - TRBV2 CASSYLDRVKEKLFF TGTGCCAGCAGTTACCTCGACAGGGTAAAGGAAAAACTGTTTTTT
- TRBJ1-2 - TRBV10-3 CAISDRVDYGYTF TGTGCCATCAGTGACAGGGTGGACTATGGCTACACCTTC
TRBD2 TRBJ2-1 - TRBV5-1 CASSPGTYGLAGGRSAEQFF TGCGCCAGCAGCCCCGGGACCTACGGACTAGCGGGGGGCCGTTCGGCTGAGCAGTTCTTC
- TRBJ2-2 - TRBV5-6 CASSLASGGELFF TGTGCCAGCAGCTTGGCCAGTGGCGGGGAGCTGTTTTTT
TRBD2 TRBJ2-7 - TRBV19 CASRGLAGESEQYF TGTGCCAGTAGGGGACTAGCGGGGGAGAGCGAGCAGTACTTC
- TRBJ2-2 - TRBV4-1 CASSRVGGRTASTGELFF TGCGCCAGCAGCCGCGTAGGAGGAAGAACAGCTTCCACCGGGGAGCTGTTTTTT
- TRBJ2-1 once TRBV7-3 CASSFTYNEQFF TGTGCCAGCAGCTTCACCTACAATGAGCAGTTCTTC
- TRBJ1-4 - TRBV18 CASSSGHPGRLFF TGTGCCAGCTCCTCGGGACACCCAGGGAGACTGTTTTTT
- TRBJ2-6 - TRBV5-5 CASSGPNLFRSGANVLTF TGTGCCAGCAGCGGTCCGAACCTCTTCAGGTCTGGGGCCAACGTCCTGACTTTC
- TRBJ2-5 - TRBV11-3 CASSPLRGSETQYF TGTGCCAGCAGCCCTTTGCGGGGTTCGGAGACCCAGTACTTC
TRBD1 TRBJ2-2 - TRBV5-1 CASSFPQGDTGELFF TGCGCCAGCAGCTTTCCCCAGGGGGATACCGGGGAGCTGTTTTTT
TRBD1 TRBJ1-2 - TRBV5-4 CASSLQGGGRVYTF TGTGCCAGCAGCTTACAGGGGGGCGGTCGTGTCTACACCTTC
TRBD1 TRBJ2-3 - TRBV5-6 CASSTRQGAKDTQYF TGTGCCAGCAGCACCAGACAGGGGGCAAAAGATACGCAGTATTTT
- TRBJ2-7 few TRBV6-5 CASSILLWGGEQYF TGTGCCAGCAGCATCCTGCTGTGGGGCGGAGAGCAGTACTTC